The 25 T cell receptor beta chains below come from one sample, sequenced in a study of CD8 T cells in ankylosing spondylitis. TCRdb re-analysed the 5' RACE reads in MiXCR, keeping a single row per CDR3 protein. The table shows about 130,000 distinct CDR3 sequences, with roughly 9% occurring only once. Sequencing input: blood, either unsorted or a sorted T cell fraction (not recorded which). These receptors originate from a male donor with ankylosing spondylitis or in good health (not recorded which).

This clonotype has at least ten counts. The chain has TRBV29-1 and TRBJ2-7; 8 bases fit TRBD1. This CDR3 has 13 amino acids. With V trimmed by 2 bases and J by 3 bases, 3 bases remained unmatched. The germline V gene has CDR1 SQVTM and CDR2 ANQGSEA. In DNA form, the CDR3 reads TGCAGCGTTGAATGGGACAGGAGCTACGAGCAGTACTTC. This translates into CSVEWDRSYEQYF.

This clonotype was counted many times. In DNA, the CDR3 is TGTGCCAGCAGCTTAACTAGCGGGAGGGGATCCTACGAGCAGTACTTC. This gives the protein CASSLTSGRGSYEQYF. The chain employs TRBV3-1 and TRBJ2-7, with TRBD2 identical over 13 bases. Looked up from germline, CDR1 is LGHDT and CDR2 is YNNKEL (reference sequence). V dropped 5 bases and J dropped 1; count of bases not matched to a gene: 5. The CDR3 is 16 amino acids.

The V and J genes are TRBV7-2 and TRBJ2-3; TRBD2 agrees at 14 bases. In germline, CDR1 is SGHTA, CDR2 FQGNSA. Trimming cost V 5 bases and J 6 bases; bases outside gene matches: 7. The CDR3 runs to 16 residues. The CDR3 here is CASSHRLAGGHDTQYF. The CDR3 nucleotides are TGTGCCAGCAGCCATAGACTAGCGGGAGGGCACGATACGCAGTATTTT.

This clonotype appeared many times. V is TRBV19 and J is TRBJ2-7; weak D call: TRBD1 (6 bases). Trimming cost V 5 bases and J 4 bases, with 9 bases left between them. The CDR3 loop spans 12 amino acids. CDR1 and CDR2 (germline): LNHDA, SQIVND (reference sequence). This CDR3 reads CASSGQLYEQYF. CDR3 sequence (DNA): TGTGCCAGTAGTGGACAGCTTTACGAGCAGTACTTC.

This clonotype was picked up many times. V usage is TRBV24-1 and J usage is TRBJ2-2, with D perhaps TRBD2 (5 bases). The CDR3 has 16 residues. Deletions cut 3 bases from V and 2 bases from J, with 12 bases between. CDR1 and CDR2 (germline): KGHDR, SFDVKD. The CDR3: CATSDQPGTNTGELFF. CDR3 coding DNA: TGTGCCACCAGTGATCAGCCGGGAACTAACACCGGGGAGCTGTTTTTT.

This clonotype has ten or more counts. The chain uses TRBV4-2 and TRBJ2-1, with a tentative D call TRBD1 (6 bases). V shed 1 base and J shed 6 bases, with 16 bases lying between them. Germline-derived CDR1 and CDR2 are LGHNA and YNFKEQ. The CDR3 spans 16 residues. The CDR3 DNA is TGTGCCAGCAGCCAAGCTCAGGGGATCCTCCGCAATGAGCAGTTCTTC. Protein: CASSQAQGILRNEQFF.

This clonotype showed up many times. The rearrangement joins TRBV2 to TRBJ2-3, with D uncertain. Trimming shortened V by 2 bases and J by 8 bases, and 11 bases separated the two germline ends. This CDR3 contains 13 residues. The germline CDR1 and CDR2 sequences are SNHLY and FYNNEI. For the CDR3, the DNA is TGTGCCAGCAGTGAAAACCCTCTGGGTACGCAGTATTTT. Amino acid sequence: CASSENPLGTQYF.

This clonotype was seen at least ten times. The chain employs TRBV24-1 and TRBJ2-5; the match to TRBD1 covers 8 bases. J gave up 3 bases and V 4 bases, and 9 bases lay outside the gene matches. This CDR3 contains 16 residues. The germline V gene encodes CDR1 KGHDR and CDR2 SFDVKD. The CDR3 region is CATSEGGQGRKETQYF. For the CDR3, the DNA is TGTGCCACCAGTGAGGGCGGACAGGGCCGGAAAGAGACCCAGTACTTC.

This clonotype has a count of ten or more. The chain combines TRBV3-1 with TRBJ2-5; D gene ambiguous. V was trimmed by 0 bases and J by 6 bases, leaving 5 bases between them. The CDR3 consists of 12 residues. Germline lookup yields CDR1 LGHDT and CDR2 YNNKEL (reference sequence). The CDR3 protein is CASSQDLKTQYF. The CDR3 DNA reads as TGTGCCAGCAGCCAAGATCTTAAGACCCAGTACTTC.

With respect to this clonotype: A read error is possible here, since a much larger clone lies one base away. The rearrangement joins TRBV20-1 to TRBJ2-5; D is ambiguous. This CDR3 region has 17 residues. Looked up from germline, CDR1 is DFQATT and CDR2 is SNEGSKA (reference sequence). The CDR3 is CCARVQMATQRQETQYF. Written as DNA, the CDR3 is TGCTGTGCTAGAGTGCAAATGGCGACCCAGCGCCAAGAGACCCAGTACTTC.

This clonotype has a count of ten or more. The CDR3 bases are TGCAGCGCCATCCCGGGAGCTAGCGGAGGGAATGAGCAGTTCTTC. Translated, it gives CSAIPGASGGNEQFF. The chain couples TRBV20-1 to TRBJ2-1, with TRBD2 matching 7 bases. Germline V gene lookup returns CDR1 DFQATT and CDR2 SNEGSKA (reference sequence). This CDR3 has 15 residues.

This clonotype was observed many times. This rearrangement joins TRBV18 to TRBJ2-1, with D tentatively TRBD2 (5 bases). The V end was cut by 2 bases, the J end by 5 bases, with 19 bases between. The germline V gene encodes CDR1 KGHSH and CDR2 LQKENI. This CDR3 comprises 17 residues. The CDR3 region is CASSPAFFDGVNNEQFF. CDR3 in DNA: TGTGCCAGCTCACCAGCCTTTTTTGACGGGGTCAACAATGAGCAGTTCTTC.

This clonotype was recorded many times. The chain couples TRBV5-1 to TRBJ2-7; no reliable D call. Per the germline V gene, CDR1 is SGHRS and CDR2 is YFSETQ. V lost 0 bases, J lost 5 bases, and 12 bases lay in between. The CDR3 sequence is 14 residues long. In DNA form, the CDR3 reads TGCGCCAGCAGCTTGGAGGCTGACATCCACGAGCAGTACTTC. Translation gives CASSLEADIHEQYF.

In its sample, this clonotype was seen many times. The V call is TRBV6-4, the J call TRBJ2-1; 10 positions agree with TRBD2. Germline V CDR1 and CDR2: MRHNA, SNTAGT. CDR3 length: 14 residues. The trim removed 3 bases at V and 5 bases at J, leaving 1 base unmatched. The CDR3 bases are TGTGCCAGCAGTGAAACTAGCGGGGACAATGAGCAGTTCTTC. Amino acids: CASSETSGDNEQFF.

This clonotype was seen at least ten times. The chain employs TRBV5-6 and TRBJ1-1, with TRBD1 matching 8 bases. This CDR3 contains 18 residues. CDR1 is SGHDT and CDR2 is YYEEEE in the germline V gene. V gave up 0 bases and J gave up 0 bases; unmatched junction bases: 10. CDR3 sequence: CASSLARGQRVMNTEAFF. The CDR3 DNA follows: TGTGCCAGCAGCTTGGCCAGGGGGCAAAGGGTTATGAACACTGAAGCTTTCTTT.

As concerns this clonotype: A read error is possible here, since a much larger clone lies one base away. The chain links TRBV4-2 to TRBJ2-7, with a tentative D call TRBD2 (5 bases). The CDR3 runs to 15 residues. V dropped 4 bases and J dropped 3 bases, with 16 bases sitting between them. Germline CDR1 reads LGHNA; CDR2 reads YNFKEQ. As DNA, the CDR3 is TGTGCCAGCAGCCCGGACTTCCTCGAAATCTACGAGCAGTACTTC. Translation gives CASSPDFLEIYEQYF.

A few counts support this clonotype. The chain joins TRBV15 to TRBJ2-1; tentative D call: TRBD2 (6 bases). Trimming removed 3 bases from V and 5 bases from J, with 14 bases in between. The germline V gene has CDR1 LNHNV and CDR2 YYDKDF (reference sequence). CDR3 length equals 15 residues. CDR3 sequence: CATSSGGLLHNEQFF. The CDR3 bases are TGTGCCACCAGCAGTGGAGGGCTCCTCCACAATGAGCAGTTCTTC. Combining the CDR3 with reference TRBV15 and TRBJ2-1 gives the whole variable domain DAMVIQNPRYQVTQFGKPVTLSCSQTLNHNVMYWYQQKSSQAPKLLFHYYDKDFNNEADTPDNFQSRRPNTSFCFLDIRSPGLGDTAMYLCATSSGGLLHNEQFFGPGTRLTVL.

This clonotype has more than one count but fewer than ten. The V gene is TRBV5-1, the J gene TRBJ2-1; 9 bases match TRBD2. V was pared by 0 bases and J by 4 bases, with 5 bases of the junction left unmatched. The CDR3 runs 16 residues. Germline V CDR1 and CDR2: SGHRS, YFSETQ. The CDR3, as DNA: TGCGCCAGCAGCTTGGCCGGACTAGCGCTGTACAATGAGCAGTTCTTC. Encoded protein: CASSLAGLALYNEQFF.

The CDR3, as DNA: TGTGCCAGCAGTACCGGGACTAGGCTCCCCGAGCAGTACTTC. This gives the protein CASSTGTRLPEQYF. The gene calls are TRBV6-2 or TRBV6-3 and TRBJ2-7, with 8 bases that match TRBD2. This CDR3 has 14 residues. Germline V gene sequence: CDR1 MNHEY, CDR2 SVGEGT. The V gene end was trimmed by 5 bases and the J gene end by 6 bases; junction bases not matched to a gene: 9.

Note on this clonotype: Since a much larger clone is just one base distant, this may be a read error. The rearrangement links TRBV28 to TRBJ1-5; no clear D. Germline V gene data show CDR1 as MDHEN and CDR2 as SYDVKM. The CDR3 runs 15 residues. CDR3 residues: CASSLAVNSYQPQHF. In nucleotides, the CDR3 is TGTGCCAGCAGTTTGGCAGTGAATAGCTATCAGCCCCAGCATTTT.

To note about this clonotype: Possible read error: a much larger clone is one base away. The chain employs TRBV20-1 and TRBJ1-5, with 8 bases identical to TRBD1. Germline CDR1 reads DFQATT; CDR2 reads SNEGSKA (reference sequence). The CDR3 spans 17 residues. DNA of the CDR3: TGCTGTGCTAGAGGTGCGGACAGGGTTTATAGCAATCAGCCCCAGCATTTT. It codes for CCARGADRVYSNQPQHF.

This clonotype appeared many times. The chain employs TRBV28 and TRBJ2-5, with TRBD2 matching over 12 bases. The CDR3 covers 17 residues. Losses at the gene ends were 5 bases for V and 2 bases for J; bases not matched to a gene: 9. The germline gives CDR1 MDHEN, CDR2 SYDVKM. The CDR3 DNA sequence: TGTGCCAGCAGTCGAGCTGGACTAGCGGGGAGGCAAGAGACCCAGTACTTC. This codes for CASSRAGLAGRQETQYF.

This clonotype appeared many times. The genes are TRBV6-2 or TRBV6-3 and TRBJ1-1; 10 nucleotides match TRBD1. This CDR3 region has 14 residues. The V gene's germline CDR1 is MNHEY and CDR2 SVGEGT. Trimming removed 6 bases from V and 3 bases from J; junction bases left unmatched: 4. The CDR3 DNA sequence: TGTGCCAGCAGAAGACAGGGGGCGCACACTGAAGCTTTCTTT. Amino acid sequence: CASRRQGAHTEAFF.

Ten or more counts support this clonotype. In DNA form, the CDR3 reads TGCAGCGTTGACCTAAGGGGTGACACAGATACGCAGTATTTT. Amino acids: CSVDLRGDTDTQYF. The V gene is TRBV29-1, the J gene TRBJ2-3, with D possibly TRBD1 on 5 matching bases. V was clipped by 3 bases and J by 2 bases, with 12 bases between them. This CDR3 has 14 residues. Per germline, CDR1 SQVTM and CDR2 ANQGSEA.

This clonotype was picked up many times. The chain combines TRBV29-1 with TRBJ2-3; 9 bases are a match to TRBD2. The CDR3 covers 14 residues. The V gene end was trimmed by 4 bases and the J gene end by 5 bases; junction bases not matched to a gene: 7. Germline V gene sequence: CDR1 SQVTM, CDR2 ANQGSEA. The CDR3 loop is CSVGSGSAGDTQYF. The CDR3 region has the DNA TGCAGCGTTGGTAGCGGGAGCGCGGGAGATACGCAGTATTTT.